Given below is one T cell receptor (beta chain) in context. The table came from immunoSEQ multiplex PCR; TCRdb's copy has only in-frame clones and leaves some out. The table has some 2 million clones, 85% to 95% seen once. This entry comes from a study of shared clonotypes between healthy human individuals. Germline values: CDR1 MDHEN, CDR2 SYDVKM. Trimming removed 5 bases from V and 4 bases from J; junction bases left unmatched: 4. The length of the CDR3 is 14 residues. The J gene is TRBJ2-5, the V gene TRBV28, with TRBD1 matching over 10 bases. The sequence derives from a man aged 18 to 30 in good health. Sequencing was performed on naive CD4+ T cells sorted from blood. Subset in this sample: CD45RA+ positively selected. As DNA, the CDR3 is TGTGCCAGCAGTGACGACAGGGGGCGAGAGACCCAGTACTTC. Amino acid sequence: CASSDDRGRETQYF.